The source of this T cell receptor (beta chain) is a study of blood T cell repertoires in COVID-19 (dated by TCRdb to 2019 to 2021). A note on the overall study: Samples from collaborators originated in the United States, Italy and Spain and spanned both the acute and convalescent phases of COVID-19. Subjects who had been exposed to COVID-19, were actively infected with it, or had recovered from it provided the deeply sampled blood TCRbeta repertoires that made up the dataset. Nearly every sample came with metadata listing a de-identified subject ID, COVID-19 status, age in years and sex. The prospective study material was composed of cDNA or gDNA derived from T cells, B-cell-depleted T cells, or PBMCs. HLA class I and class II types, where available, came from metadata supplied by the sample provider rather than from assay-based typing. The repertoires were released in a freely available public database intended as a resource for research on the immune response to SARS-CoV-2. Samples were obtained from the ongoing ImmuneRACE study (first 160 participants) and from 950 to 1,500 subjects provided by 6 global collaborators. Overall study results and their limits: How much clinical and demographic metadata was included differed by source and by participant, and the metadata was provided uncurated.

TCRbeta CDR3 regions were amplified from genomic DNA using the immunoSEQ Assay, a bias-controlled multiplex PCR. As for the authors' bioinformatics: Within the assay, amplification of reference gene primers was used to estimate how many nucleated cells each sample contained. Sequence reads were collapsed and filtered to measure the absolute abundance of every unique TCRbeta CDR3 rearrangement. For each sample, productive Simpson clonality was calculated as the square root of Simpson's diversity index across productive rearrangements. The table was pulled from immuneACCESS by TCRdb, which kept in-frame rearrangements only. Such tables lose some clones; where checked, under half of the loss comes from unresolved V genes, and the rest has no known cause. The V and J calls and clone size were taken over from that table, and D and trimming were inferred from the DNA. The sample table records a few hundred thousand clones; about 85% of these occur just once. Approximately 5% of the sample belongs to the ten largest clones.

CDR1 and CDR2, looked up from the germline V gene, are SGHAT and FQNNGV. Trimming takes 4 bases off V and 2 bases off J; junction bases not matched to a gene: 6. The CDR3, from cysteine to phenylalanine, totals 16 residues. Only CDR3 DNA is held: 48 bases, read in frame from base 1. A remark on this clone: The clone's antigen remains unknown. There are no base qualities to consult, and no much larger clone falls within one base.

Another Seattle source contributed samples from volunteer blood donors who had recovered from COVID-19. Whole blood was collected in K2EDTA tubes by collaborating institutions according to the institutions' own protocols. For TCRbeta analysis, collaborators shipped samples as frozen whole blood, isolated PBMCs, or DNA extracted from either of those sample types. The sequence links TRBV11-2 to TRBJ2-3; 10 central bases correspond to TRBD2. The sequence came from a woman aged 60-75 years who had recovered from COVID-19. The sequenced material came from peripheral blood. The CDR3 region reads CASSYLAGAFTDTQYF. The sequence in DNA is TGTGCCAGCAGCTACCTAGCGGGGGCGTTCACAGATACGCAGTATTTT.